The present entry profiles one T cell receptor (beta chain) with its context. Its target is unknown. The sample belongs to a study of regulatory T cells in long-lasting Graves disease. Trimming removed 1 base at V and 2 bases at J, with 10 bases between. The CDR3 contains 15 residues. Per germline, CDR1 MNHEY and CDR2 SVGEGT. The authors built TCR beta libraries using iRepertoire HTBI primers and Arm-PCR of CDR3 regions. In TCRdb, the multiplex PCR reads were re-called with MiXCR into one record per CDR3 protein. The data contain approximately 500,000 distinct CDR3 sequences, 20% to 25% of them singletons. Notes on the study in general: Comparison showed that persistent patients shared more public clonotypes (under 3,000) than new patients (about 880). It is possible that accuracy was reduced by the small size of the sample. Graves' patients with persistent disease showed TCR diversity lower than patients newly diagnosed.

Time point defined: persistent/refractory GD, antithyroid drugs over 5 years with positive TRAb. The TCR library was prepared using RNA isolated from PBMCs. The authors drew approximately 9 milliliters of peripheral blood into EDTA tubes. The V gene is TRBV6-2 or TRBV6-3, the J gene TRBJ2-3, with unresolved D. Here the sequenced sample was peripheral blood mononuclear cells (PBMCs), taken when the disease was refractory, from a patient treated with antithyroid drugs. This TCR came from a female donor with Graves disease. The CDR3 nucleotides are TGTGCCAGCAGTTACTTGGCGGCCTACACAGATACGCAGTATTTT. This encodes CASSYLAAYTDTQYF.